This T cell receptor beta chain was retrieved from a study of control samples from healthy donors and cancer patients (dated by TCRdb to 2019 to 2021). As for this clone: Its antigen is currently not known. Base qualities are missing; no much larger clone stands one base away.

The CDR3 numbers 15 residues from cysteine through phenylalanine. Only the CDR3 region is kept as DNA, spanning 45 bases read in frame from base 1. CDR1 and CDR2 are drawn from the germline V gene: SGDLS, YYNGEE. At the junction V is shortened by 0 bases and J by 4 bases, with 11 bases in between. Library method: the immunoSEQ multiplex PCR assay. This is the immuneACCESS table as TCRdb keeps it, with only in-frame sequences that have V and J called. A part of the clones is gone; compared with another copy, unresolved V genes explain less than half, and the rest is unexplained. The sample table records around 42,000 clones; about 95% of these occur just once. Of the sample, 20% to 30% falls within the top ten clones.

The sequenced material came from blood. This receptor was obtained from a man aged 55 to 70 in good health. The rearrangement combines TRBV9 with TRBJ2-1; the D gene assignment is ambiguous. The DNA is TGTGCCAGCAGCGTAGTAACAAACTATTACAATGAGCAGTTCTTC. Translated, it gives CASSVVTNYYNEQFF. The entire variable domain, with the stretches around the CDR3 drawn from the reference TRBV9 and TRBJ2-1 proteins, is DSGVTQTPKHLITATGQRVTLRCSPRSGDLSVYWYQQSLDQGLQFLIQYYNGEERAKGNILERFSAQQFPDLHSELNLSSLELGDSALYFCASSVVTNYYNEQFFGPGTRLTVL.